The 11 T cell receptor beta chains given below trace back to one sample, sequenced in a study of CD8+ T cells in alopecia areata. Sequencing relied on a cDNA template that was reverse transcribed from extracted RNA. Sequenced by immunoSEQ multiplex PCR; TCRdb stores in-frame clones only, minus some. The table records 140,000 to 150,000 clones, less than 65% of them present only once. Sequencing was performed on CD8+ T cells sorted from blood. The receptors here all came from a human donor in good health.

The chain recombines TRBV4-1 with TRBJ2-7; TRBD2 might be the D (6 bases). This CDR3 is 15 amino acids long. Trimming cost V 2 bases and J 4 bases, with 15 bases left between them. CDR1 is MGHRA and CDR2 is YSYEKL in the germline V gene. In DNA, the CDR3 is TGCGCCAGCAGCCAACTAGGTGGCGCGGGATACGAGCAGTACTTC. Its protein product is CASSQLGGAGYEQYF.

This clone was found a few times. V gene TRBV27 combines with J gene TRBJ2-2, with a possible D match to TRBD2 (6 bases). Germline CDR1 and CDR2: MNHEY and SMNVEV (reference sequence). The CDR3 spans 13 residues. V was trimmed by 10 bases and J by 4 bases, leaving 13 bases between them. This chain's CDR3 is CATSGVGTGELFF. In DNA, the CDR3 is TGTGCCACCTCGGGAGTAGGCACCGGGGAGCTGTTTTTT.

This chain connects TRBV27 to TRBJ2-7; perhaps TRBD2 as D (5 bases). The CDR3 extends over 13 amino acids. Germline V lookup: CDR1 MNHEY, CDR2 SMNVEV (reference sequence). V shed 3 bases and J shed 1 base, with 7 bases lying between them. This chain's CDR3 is CASSFGMSYEQYF. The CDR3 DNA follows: TGTGCCAGCAGTTTCGGGATGTCCTACGAGCAGTACTTC.

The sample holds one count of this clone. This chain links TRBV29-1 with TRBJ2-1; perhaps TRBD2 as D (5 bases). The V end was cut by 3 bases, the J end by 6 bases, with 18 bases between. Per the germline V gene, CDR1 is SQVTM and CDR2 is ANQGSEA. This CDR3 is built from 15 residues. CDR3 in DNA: TGCAGCGTTGATTTGGACCTCGTTAGCGTCAATGAGCAGTTCTTC. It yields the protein CSVDLDLVSVNEQFF.

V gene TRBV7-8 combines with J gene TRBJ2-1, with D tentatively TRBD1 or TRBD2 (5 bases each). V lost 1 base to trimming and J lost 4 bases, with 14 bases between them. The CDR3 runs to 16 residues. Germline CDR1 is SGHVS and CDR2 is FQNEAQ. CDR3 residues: CASSLGPSGGYNEQFF. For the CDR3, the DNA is TGTGCCAGCAGCTTAGGGCCGAGTGGGGGATACAATGAGCAGTTCTTC.

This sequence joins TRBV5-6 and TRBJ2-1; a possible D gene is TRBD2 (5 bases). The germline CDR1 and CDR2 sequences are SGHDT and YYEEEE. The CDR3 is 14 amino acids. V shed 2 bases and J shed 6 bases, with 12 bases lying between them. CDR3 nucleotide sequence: TGTGCCAGCAGCTTAACCCCAGGAGGCAATGAGCAGTTCTTC. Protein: CASSLTPGGNEQFF.

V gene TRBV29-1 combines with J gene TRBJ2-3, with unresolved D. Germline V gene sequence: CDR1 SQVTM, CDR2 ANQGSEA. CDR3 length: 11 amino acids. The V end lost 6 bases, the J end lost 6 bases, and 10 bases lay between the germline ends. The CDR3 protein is CSVSQPDTQYF. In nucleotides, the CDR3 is TGCAGCGTCTCCCAGCCGGATACGCAGTATTTT.

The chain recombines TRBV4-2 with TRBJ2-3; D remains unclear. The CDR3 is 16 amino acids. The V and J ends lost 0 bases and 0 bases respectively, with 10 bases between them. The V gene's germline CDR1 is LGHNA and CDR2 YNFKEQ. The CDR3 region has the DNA TGTGCCAGCAGCCAAGATCCCAAGTTCAGCACAGATACGCAGTATTTT. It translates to CASSQDPKFSTDTQYF.

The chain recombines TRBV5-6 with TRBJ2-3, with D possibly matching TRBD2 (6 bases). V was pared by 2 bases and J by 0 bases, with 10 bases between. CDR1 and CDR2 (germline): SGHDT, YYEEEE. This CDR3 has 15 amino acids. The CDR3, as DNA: TGTGCCAGCAGCTTCGGCGGGACTAGCACAGATACGCAGTATTTT. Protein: CASSFGGTSTDTQYF.

The CDR3 spells CASSLVVGLEETQYF. The CDR3 DNA is TGCGCCAGCAGCTTGGTTGTGGGACTAGAAGAGACCCAGTACTTC. This rearrangement joins TRBV5-1 to TRBJ2-5; 8 nucleotides line up with TRBD2. Looked up from germline, CDR1 is SGHRS and CDR2 is YFSETQ. V shed 0 bases and J 3 bases; nucleotides not matched to a gene: 4. The CDR3 totals 15 residues. Looking up the rest from reference TRBV5-1 and TRBJ2-5 gives the full variable domain: KAGVTQTPRYLIKTRGQQVTLSCSPISGHRSVSWYQQTPGQGLQFLFEYFSETQRNKGNFPGRFSGRQFSNSRSEMNVSTLELGDSALYLCASSLVVGLEETQYFGPGTRLLVL.

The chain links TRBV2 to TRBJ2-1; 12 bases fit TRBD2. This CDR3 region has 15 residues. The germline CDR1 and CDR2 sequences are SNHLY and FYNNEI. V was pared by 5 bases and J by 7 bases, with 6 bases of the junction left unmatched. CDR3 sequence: CASSWTSGTSNEQFF. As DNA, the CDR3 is TGTGCCAGCAGTTGGACTAGCGGGACCTCGAATGAGCAGTTCTTC.